The 8 T cell receptor beta chains given below trace back to one sample, sequenced in a study of shared clonotypes between healthy human individuals (TCRdb year 2020). Receptors were amplified or captured by the immunoSEQ multiplex PCR assay. Sourced from immuneACCESS, this table was stored by TCRdb with only in-frame sequences that have V and J called. A share of the clones is absent; for the studies checked, an unresolved V gene accounts for under half, and the remainder has no known explanation. The sample yields millions of clones; just over 90% were counted once. Of the sample, 0.13% to 0.15% is held by the ten largest clones. Sample: naive CD4+ T cells sorted from blood. Taken with the paper, the label for cell subset or site translates to: CD45RA+ positively selected. The receptors were sampled from a young man in good health.

The chain is built from TRBV25-1 and TRBJ1-1; D call uncertain. There are 15 residues in the CDR3. Deletions cut 7 bases from V and 5 bases from J, with 20 bases between. Germline CDR1 and CDR2: MGHDK and SYGVNS. The CDR3 DNA follows: TGTGCCAGCACCCCGAGGTCGGACCCGGTTACTGAAGCTTTCTTT. Translated, it gives CASTPRSDPVTEAFF.

This chain connects TRBV5-1 to TRBJ2-3; D is perhaps TRBD1 (5 bases). CDR1 and CDR2 from the germline V gene are SGHRS and YFSETQ. The V end was cut by 2 bases, the J end by 4 bases, with 11 bases between. The CDR3 extends over 14 amino acids. The DNA of the CDR3 is TGCGCCAGCAGCTTAGAAGGGGTGGCAGATACGCAGTATTTT. Amino acid sequence: CASSLEGVADTQYF. Supplemented by reference TRBV5-1 and TRBJ2-3, the full variable domain reads KAGVTQTPRYLIKTRGQQVTLSCSPISGHRSVSWYQQTPGQGLQFLFEYFSETQRNKGNFPGRFSGRQFSNSRSEMNVSTLELGDSALYLCASSLEGVADTQYFGPGTRLTVL.

This chain uses TRBV2 with TRBJ2-2; the match to TRBD2 covers 8 bases. The trim removed 6 bases at V and 0 bases at J, leaving 12 bases unmatched. The CDR3 totals 18 residues. Germline V gene lookup returns CDR1 SNHLY and CDR2 FYNNEI. The CDR3 loop reads CASRRVSLADANTGELFF. As DNA, the CDR3 is TGTGCCAGCAGGAGGGTGTCACTAGCGGACGCGAACACCGGGGAGCTGTTTTTT.

V is TRBV4-3 and J is TRBJ2-5; D is unclear. Trimming took 3 bases from V and 1 from J, leaving 9 bases between them. The CDR3 has 14 amino acids. Per germline, CDR1 LGHNA and CDR2 YSLEER. As DNA, the CDR3 is TGCGCCAGCAGCCAGACCTGGGCCCAAGAGACCCAGTACTTC. Protein product: CASSQTWAQETQYF.

This sequence joins TRBV11-3 and TRBJ2-1; 8 bases line up with TRBD1. CDR3 size: 15 residues. The V and J ends lost 4 bases and 7 bases, in that order; junction bases with no gene match: 9. Germline CDR1 reads SGHNT; CDR2 reads YENEEA. CDR3 residues: CASSSRDRQTNEQFF. For the CDR3, the DNA is TGTGCCAGCAGCTCGCGGGACAGGCAGACTAATGAGCAGTTCTTC.

With regard to this clone: The identical CDR3 is also encoded by other nucleotide sequences in the sample. The rearrangement links TRBV6-5 to TRBJ2-7; 7 bases agree with TRBD1. The CDR3 is 13 residues long. In germline, CDR1 is MNHEY, CDR2 SVGAGI. The V segment lost 6 bases and the J segment 3 bases; nucleotides outside the gene matches: 5. The CDR3 protein is CASSRTGNYEQYF. The CDR3 DNA is TGTGCCAGCAGCCGGACAGGAAACTACGAGCAGTACTTC.

This chain connects TRBV6-6 to TRBJ1-1; TRBD1 matches at 7 bases. The CDR3 spans 15 residues. Germline CDR1 and CDR2: MNHNY and SVGAGI (reference sequence). After removal of 6 bases from V and 1 base from J, the junction contained 8 bases not matched to a gene. CDR3 sequence: CASSLGGTANTEAFF. For the CDR3, the DNA is TGTGCCAGCAGCCTGGGAGGGACAGCGAACACTGAAGCTTTCTTT.

The gene calls are TRBV28 and TRBJ2-7, with TRBD1 matching over 8 bases. The CDR3 is made up of 14 amino acids. The germline V gene has CDR1 MDHEN and CDR2 SYDVKM. V shed 6 bases and J 3 bases; nucleotides not matched to a gene: 7. For the CDR3, the DNA is TGTGCCAGCAGCGCCGAACAGGGGGGCTACGAGCAGTACTTC. Amino acids: CASSAEQGGYEQYF.